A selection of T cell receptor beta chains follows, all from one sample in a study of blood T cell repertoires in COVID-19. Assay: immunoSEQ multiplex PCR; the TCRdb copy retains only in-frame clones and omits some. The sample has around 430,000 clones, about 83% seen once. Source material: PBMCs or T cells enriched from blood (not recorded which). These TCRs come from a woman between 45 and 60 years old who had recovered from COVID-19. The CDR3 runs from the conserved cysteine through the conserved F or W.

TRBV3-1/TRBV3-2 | CASSQDARGNQPQHF
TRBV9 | CASSAARGQGENSPLHF
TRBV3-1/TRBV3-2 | CASSQASGTGFSPLHF
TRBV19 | CASSPPDRDNTEAFF
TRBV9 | CASSALAGGQETQYF
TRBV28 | CASTPMYRGRSGELFF
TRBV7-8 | CASSYGTGSEQPQHF
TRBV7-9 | CASSLVLGAGTEAFF
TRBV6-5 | CASFGWTSGGGRKFF
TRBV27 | CASSWGRGETQYF
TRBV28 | CASTPQVRSYEQYF
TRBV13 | CASSEGDRGRKLFF
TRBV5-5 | CASSGTGDGPQHF
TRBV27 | CASSLFPQGGHNEQFF
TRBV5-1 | CASSHGGVTNEKLFF
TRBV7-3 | CASSPQRGSLSYNEQFF
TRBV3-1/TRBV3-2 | CASSQPGSGETQYF
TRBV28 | CASISSNTEAFF
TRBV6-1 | CASSVYRQGRANSPLHF
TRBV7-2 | CASRQDRGTGELFF
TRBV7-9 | CASSLAGGHEQYF
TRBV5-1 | CASSLGTGLNTEAFF
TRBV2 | CASILPGNTIYF
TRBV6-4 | CASSLTGGAYGYTF
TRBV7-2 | CASNLGTSGYNEQFF
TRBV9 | CASSGGPDQPQHF
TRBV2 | CASSGTANTGELFF
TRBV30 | CAWSFSQGYNEQFF
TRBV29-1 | CSGANTEAFF
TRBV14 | CASRGDRGPAFF
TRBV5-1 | CASSRQEISGANVLTF
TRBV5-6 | CASSFGTGYSNQPQHF
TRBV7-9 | CASSLVRTYNSPLHF
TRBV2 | CASSSDRGLTEAFF
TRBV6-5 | CASSLGGTLNNEQFF
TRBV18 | CASSPYAGTGETEAFF
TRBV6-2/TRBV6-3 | CASSSTGLEAFF
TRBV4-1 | CASSHISGGETQYF
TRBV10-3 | CAISESSAGDTEAFF
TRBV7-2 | CASSERTGGQPQHF
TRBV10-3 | CAIRDPGGGSYNEQFF
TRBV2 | CASSIAGESSYEQYF
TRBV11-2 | CASSLLPGYNYGYTF
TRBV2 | CASQRTGRDTEAFF
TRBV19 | CASSTWLQGDYGYTF
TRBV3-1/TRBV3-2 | CASSQGTGQYNQPQHF
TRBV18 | CASSPEGQYF